A single sample is the source of the 27 T cell receptor beta chains below, sequenced in a study of blood T cell repertoires in COVID-19. The repertoire was sequenced with immunoSEQ multiplex PCR; TCRdb's copy has only in-frame clones and lacks some. The data hold about 360,000 clones, with about 90% observed a single time. The sequenced sample consisted of PBMCs or T cells enriched from blood (not recorded which). The receptors stem from a man between 40 and 49 years old in a cohort exposed to, infected with or recovered from COVID-19 (not recorded which).

This chain joins TRBV7-8 and TRBJ2-3; D may be TRBD2 (5 bases). Per the germline V gene, CDR1 is SGHVS and CDR2 is FQNEAQ. The CDR3 runs 16 residues. V was pared by 8 bases and J by 6 bases, with 24 bases between. CDR3 nucleotides: TGTGCCAGCTCCCCCGGGGAGCGCCCCAGGTGGGATACGCAGTATTTT. Amino acid sequence: CASSPGERPRWDTQYF.

V usage is TRBV6-2 or TRBV6-3 and J usage is TRBJ2-7; 15 positions match TRBD2. The CDR3 totals 17 residues. The germline V gene has CDR1 MNHEY and CDR2 SVGEGT. V lost 4 bases, J lost 0 bases, and 4 bases stayed unmatched. For the CDR3, the DNA is TGTGCCAGCAGTTCGGGACTAGCGGGAGGATCCTCCTACGAGCAGTACTTC. Translation: CASSSGLAGGSSYEQYF.

This clone was seen once. V is TRBV7-9 and J is TRBJ2-3; 7 nucleotides agree with TRBD2. The CDR3 is 14 residues long. The V segment lost 3 bases and the J segment 1 base; nucleotides outside the gene matches: 1. Germline lookup yields CDR1 SEHNR and CDR2 FQNEAQ (reference sequence). DNA for the CDR3: TGTGCCAGCAGCTTCACTAGCGGCACAGATACGCAGTATTTT. This gives the protein CASSFTSGTDTQYF.

The chain recombines TRBV10-1 with TRBJ2-7; 7 bases map to TRBD1. V gave up 4 bases and J gave up 2 bases; unmatched junction bases: 2. The CDR3 is 13 residues long. Germline V CDR1 and CDR2: WNHNN, SYGVQD (reference sequence). The CDR3 bases are TGCGCCAGCAGTGCAGGGGGAACCTACGAGCAGTACTTC. Its translation is CASSAGGTYEQYF.

This clone was found once. V gene TRBV5-4 combines with J gene TRBJ1-6; 9 bases are a match to TRBD1. From germline, CDR1 is SGHNT and CDR2 YYREEE (reference sequence). V shed 5 bases and J 0 bases; nucleotides not matched to a gene: 6. The CDR3 runs to 17 residues. The CDR3 DNA sequence: TGTGCCAGCAGAACCGGGACAGGGAGCTCCTATAATTCACCCCTCCACTTT. This encodes CASRTGTGSSYNSPLHF.

The genes are TRBV29-1 and TRBJ1-4, with a tentative D call TRBD1 (5 bases). V lost 0 bases and J 8 bases, leaving 13 bases between the germline ends. CDR1 is SQVTM and CDR2 is ANQGSEA in the germline V gene. The CDR3 is made up of 14 amino acids. The CDR3 protein is CSVEELNGGEKLFF. The CDR3, as DNA: TGCAGCGTTGAAGAGTTGAATGGGGGGGAAAAACTGTTTTTT. Full variable domain (missing parts from reference TRBV29-1 and TRBJ1-4): SAVISQKPSRDICQRGTSLTIQCQVDSQVTMMFWYRQQPGQSLTLIATANQGSEATYESGFVIDKFPISRPNLTFSTLTVSNMSPEDSSIYLCSVEELNGGEKLFFGSGTQLSVL.

The genes are TRBV7-9 and TRBJ2-7; 7 bases line up with TRBD1. J lost 9 bases, V lost 1 base, and 15 bases had no gene match. Germline V gives CDR1 SEHNR, CDR2 FQNEAQ (reference sequence). The CDR3 runs to 16 residues. CDR3 loop: CASSLGSNRGFIWQYF. CDR3 sequence (DNA): TGTGCCAGCAGCTTAGGCTCGAACAGGGGCTTTATTTGGCAGTACTTC.

The chain employs TRBV27 and TRBJ2-1; 9 positions match TRBD2. CDR1 is MNHEY, CDR2 SMNVEV, per germline (reference sequence). The CDR3 spans 14 residues. After removal of 5 bases from V and 6 bases from J, the junction contained 5 bases not matched to a gene. The CDR3 region has the DNA TGTGCCAGCAGTGGGTGGCGGGAGGGCAATGAGCAGTTCTTC. It encodes CASSGWREGNEQFF.

The chain links TRBV29-1 to TRBJ1-1; 11 bases align to TRBD1. V was clipped by 7 bases and J by 4 bases; unmatched bases: 5. CDR1 is SQVTM and CDR2 is ANQGSEA in the germline V gene. CDR3 length equals 13 residues. The CDR3 DNA sequence: TGCAGCGGTGGACAGGGGGCAAGCACTGAAGCTTTCTTT. Amino acid sequence: CSGGQGASTEAFF.

CDR3 loop: CASSLFGNSNQPQHF. CDR3 DNA: TGTGCCAGCAGCTTATTCGGTAATAGCAATCAGCCCCAGCATTTT. This chain connects TRBV7-2 to TRBJ1-5, with D unclear. V was pared by 2 bases and J by 0 bases, with 8 bases between. CDR1 is SGHTA, CDR2 FQGNSA, per germline. The length of the CDR3 is 15 residues.

The V gene is TRBV3-1 (or the pseudogene TRBV3-2), the J gene TRBJ2-1; D gene uncertain. Between the trimmed V and J ends, which lost 0 bases and 2 bases, there was a span of 14 bases. Germline CDR1 LGHDT, CDR2 YNNKEL (reference sequence). The CDR3 loop spans 17 amino acids. The CDR3 is CASSQEIDAQAYNEQFF. The CDR3 DNA follows: TGTGCCAGCAGCCAAGAAATTGACGCCCAGGCCTACAATGAGCAGTTCTTC.

The CDR3 DNA is TGTGCCAGCTCACCACGACTAGCGGGAGGATATGCCGAGCAGTACTTC. Its protein is CASSPRLAGGYAEQYF. The rearrangement uses TRBV18 and TRBJ2-7; TRBD2 matches 13 bases. The CDR3 runs to 16 residues. Germline trimming cut 1 base from V and 6 bases from J; bases unmatched to any gene: 6. Germline V CDR1 and CDR2: KGHSH, LQKENI.

This chain's CDR3 is CASSQNLREEVREQYF. Here the CDR3 DNA reads TGTGCCAGCAGCCAGAATTTGCGGGAGGAAGTGAGGGAGCAGTACTTC. The rearrangement joins TRBV4-2 to TRBJ2-7; 8 positions agree with TRBD2. The CDR3 consists of 16 residues. Germline loops: CDR1 LGHNA, CDR2 YNFKEQ. The junction had 14 bases not matched to a gene; V was cut back by 3 bases and J by 7 bases.

The chain is built from TRBV7-9 and TRBJ1-2; tentative D call: TRBD1 (5 bases). The V end lost 5 bases, the J end lost 5 bases, and 9 bases lay between the germline ends. The CDR3 contains 12 residues. The germline CDR1 and CDR2 sequences are SEHNR and FQNEAQ (reference sequence). CDR3 loop: CASSARQYGYTF. The CDR3 nucleotides read TGTGCCAGCAGCGCCCGACAGTATGGCTACACCTTC.

The DNA for the CDR3 is TGTGCCAGTAGTTCACGGACAGGGGGAGGCTATGGCTACACCTTC. This encodes CASSSRTGGGYGYTF. The chain couples TRBV19 to TRBJ1-2, with 10 bases fitting TRBD1. This CDR3 region has 15 residues. The ends lost 5 bases at V and 4 bases at J; junction bases unmatched: 7. Germline V lookup: CDR1 LNHDA, CDR2 SQIVND (reference sequence).

This clone was picked up a small number of times. V and J are TRBV14 and TRBJ2-7; no firm D call. V was cut by 3 bases and J by 2 bases, with 11 bases left in between. The CDR3 totals 14 residues. The V gene's germline CDR1 is SGHDN and CDR2 FVKESK. The CDR3 DNA follows: TGTGCCAGCAGCCATTACTCGCTCCCCTACGAGCAGTACTTC. Protein product: CASSHYSLPYEQYF.

CDR3 nucleotide sequence: TGTGCCAGCAGCTCCACTCAATCCGGGACAGAACAAAACACCGGGGAGCTGTTTTTT. Its translation: CASSSTQSGTEQNTGELFF. This chain joins TRBV11-2 and TRBJ2-2, with TRBD1 matching 7 bases. Germline V gene lookup returns CDR1 SGHAT and CDR2 FQNNGV. The CDR3 consists of 19 residues. V trimming: 4 bases; J trimming: 2 bases; junction bases outside the gene matches: 16.

The V call is TRBV5-1, the J call TRBJ2-4; the D is unclear. V was trimmed by 4 bases and J by 12 bases, leaving 17 bases between them. The CDR3 has 13 amino acids. CDR1 is SGHRS, CDR2 YFSETQ, per germline. CDR3 sequence reads: CASSLQSLETQYF. In nucleotides, the CDR3 is TGCGCCAGCAGCCTTCAAAGTTTGGAGACTCAGTACTTC.

V usage is TRBV27 and J usage is TRBJ1-1, with D perhaps matching TRBD1 (6 bases). The V gene's germline CDR1 is MNHEY and CDR2 SMNVEV (reference sequence). CDR3 length: 14 residues. V was shortened by 3 bases and J by 1 base, with 9 bases between the two germline ends. The CDR3, as DNA: TGTGCCAGCAGTTTGGGGGCCGGGAACACTGAAGCTTTCTTT. Protein: CASSLGAGNTEAFF.

The chain uses TRBV6-5 and TRBJ1-3, with a possible D match to TRBD1 (5 bases). CDR3 length: 14 amino acids. The germline V gene encodes CDR1 MNHEY and CDR2 SVGAGI. V was trimmed by 8 bases and J by 3 bases, leaving 14 bases between them. The CDR3 here is CASLGGVFGNTIYF. Here the CDR3 DNA reads TGTGCCAGCCTCGGGGGAGTATTTGGAAACACCATATATTTT.

The genes are TRBV27 and TRBJ1-1; maybe TRBD1 (6 bases). The V end was cut by 5 bases, the J end by 0 bases, with 10 bases between. Germline assignment: CDR1 MNHEY and CDR2 SMNVEV (reference sequence). The CDR3 is made up of 14 amino acids. CDR3 bases: TGTGCCAGCAGTAAGGGACACCTGAACACTGAAGCTTTCTTT. Protein sequence: CASSKGHLNTEAFF.

The table lists this clone with many counts. This chain uses TRBV29-1 with TRBJ1-2; perhaps TRBD1 as D (5 bases). CDR1 is SQVTM, CDR2 ANQGSEA, per germline. Trimming left V 2 bases short and J 0 bases short, with 10 bases between. The CDR3 totals 14 residues. CDR3 region: CSVERQRTNYGYTF. The CDR3 DNA reads TGCAGCGTTGAACGACAGAGGACTAACTATGGCTACACCTTC.

The chain recombines TRBV24-1 with TRBJ2-3, with 9 bases lining up with TRBD1. Trimming took 3 bases from V and 1 from J; bases not matched to a gene: 1. Per germline, CDR1 KGHDR and CDR2 SFDVKD. The length of the CDR3 is 15 residues. CDR3 in DNA: TGTGCCACCAGTGATAGGACAGGGGGCACAGATACGCAGTATTTT. It translates to CATSDRTGGTDTQYF.

This chain connects TRBV6-1 to TRBJ2-3, with a tentative D call TRBD1 (6 bases). V shed 1 base and J shed 1 base, with 18 bases lying between them. The length of the CDR3 is 18 residues. Germline V gene data show CDR1 as MNHNS and CDR2 as SASEGT. CDR3 DNA sequence: TGTGCCAGCAGTGAAGATGGGACACAGATCCGGGGCACAGATACGCAGTATTTT. This encodes CASSEDGTQIRGTDTQYF.

The genes are TRBV5-1 and TRBJ1-4; the D gene is possibly TRBD1 (5 bases). The germline gives CDR1 SGHRS, CDR2 YFSETQ. V dropped 5 bases and J dropped 5 bases, with 22 bases sitting between them. The CDR3 is 17 amino acids. CDR3 residues: CASSSSPVSQGNEKLFF. As DNA, the CDR3 is TGCGCCAGCAGTAGTAGCCCCGTTAGTCAGGGAAATGAAAAACTGTTTTTT.

Worth noting for this clone: Additional DNA sequences in this sample encode the identical CDR3. The gene calls are TRBV19 and TRBJ1-2; a possible D gene is TRBD1 (6 bases). Germline loops: CDR1 LNHDA, CDR2 SQIVND (reference sequence). CDR3 size: 13 residues. V lost 7 bases and J lost 2, with 11 bases in between. The CDR3 coding sequence is TGTGCCAGTAATCCCACAGGGAACTATGGCTACACCTTC. It is translated as CASNPTGNYGYTF.

To note about this clone: Within the sample, other DNA sequences also encode this same CDR3. The chain joins TRBV5-1 to TRBJ1-1, with D tentatively TRBD1 (5 bases). The ends were cut back, 5 bases at V and 1 base at J, with 9 bases in the middle. This CDR3 has 13 residues. Germline values: CDR1 SGHRS, CDR2 YFSETQ. CDR3 in DNA: TGCGCCAGCAGTTCTCAGGGGAACACTGAAGCTTTCTTT. Encoded protein: CASSSQGNTEAFF.